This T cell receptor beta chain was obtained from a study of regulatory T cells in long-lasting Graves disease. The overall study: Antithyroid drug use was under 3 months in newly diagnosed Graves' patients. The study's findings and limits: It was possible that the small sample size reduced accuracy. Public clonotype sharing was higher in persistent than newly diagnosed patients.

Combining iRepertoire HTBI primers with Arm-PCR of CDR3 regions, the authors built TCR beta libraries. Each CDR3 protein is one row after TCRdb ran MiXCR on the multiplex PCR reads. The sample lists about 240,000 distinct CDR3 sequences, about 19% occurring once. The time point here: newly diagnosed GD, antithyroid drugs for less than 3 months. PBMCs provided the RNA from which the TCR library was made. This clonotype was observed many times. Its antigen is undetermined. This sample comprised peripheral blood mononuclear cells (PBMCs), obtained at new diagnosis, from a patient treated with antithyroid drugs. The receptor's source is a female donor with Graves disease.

CDR3 DNA sequence: TGTGCCAGCAGCCAGAGACTAGCCGATACGCAGTATTTT. This codes for CASSQRLADTQYF. The V call is TRBV7-8, the J call TRBJ2-3; 7 nucleotides align to TRBD2. Germline V CDR1 and CDR2: SGHVS, FQNEAQ. The CDR3 loop spans 13 amino acids. Losses at the gene ends were 5 bases for V and 6 bases for J; bases not matched to a gene: 5.